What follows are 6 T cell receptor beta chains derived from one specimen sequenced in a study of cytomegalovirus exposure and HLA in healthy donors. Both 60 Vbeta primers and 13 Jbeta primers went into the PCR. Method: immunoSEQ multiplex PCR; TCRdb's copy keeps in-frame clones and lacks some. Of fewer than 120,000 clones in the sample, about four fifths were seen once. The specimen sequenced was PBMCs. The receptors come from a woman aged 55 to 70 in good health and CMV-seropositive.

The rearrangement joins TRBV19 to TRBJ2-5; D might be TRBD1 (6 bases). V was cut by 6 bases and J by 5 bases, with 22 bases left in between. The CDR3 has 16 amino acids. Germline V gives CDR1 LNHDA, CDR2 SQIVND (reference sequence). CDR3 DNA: TGTGCCAGTAGCCCCTTCCGCAGGGGAGTTGTGGAGACCCAGTACTTC. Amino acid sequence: CASSPFRRGVVETQYF. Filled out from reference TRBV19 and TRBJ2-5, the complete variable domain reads DGGITQSPKYLFRKEGQNVTLSCEQNLNHDAMYWYRQDPGQGLRLIYYSQIVNDFQKGDIAEGYSVSREKKESFPLTVTSAQKNPTAFYLCASSPFRRGVVETQYFGPGTRLLVL.

The DNA of the CDR3 is TGTGCCAGCAGCGTCTCGACTTCTTCCTACAATGAGCAGTTCTTC. It encodes CASSVSTSSYNEQFF. This sequence joins TRBV7-3 and TRBJ2-1; D call uncertain. The V end was cut by 5 bases, the J end by 1 base, with 12 bases between. The CDR3 consists of 15 residues. Germline values: CDR1 SGHTA, CDR2 FQGTGA.

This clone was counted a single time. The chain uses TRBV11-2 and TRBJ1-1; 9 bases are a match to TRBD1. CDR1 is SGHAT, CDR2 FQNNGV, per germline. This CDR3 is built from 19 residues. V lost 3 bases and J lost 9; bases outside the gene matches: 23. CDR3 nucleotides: TGTGCCAGCAGCTTTGGGTGGACCGTCCGGGACAGGGACTCCTATAAAGCTTTCTTT. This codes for CASSFGWTVRDRDSYKAFF.

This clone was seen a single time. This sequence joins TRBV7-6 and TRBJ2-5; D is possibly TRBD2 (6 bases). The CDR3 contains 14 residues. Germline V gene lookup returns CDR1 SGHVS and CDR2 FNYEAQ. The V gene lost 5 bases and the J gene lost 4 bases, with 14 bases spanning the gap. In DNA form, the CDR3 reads TGTGCCAGCAGCGGGCTAGCGACTCTAGAGACCCAGTACTTC. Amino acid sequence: CASSGLATLETQYF.

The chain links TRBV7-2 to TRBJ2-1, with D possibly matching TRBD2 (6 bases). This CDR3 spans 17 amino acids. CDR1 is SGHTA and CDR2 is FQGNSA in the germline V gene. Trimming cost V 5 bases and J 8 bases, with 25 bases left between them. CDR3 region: CASSPPRRTTSLHEQFF. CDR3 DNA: TGTGCCAGCAGCCCTCCCCGGAGGACTACCTCTTTGCATGAGCAGTTCTTC.

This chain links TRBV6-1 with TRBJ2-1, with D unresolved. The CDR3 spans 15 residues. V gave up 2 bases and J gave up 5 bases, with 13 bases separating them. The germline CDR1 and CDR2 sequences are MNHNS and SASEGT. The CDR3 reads CASSELERMNNEQFF. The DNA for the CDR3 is TGTGCCAGCAGTGAACTCGAGCGAATGAACAATGAGCAGTTCTTC.